The following is a TCR beta chain sequence with its context. This clonotype came up a few times. Its antigen remains unidentified. Base-call qualities are not available, and no considerably larger clone is one nucleotide away. The treatment or condition label for this specimen denotes: live attenuated yellow fever vaccine strain. Two biological replicates of bulk PBMCs were collected at each blood-draw timepoint. PBMCs were isolated from peripheral blood using a standard Ficoll-Paque protocol. TriZol was used to extract RNA from bulk PBMCs, from CD4 and CD8 fractions, and from dextramer-positive and dextramer-negative fractions. The record originates from a study of T cells after yellow fever vaccination (dated by TCRdb to the late 2010s). Regarding the study in general: Libraries from fractions with low cell numbers were prepared with the SMART-Seq v4 Ultra Low Input RNA kit. To follow T-cell clones before and after primary and booster YFV17D yellow fever vaccination, bulk TCR alpha and beta repertoires were sequenced over time. Blood was collected at multiple timepoints before and after primary and secondary immunization, and bulk PBMC replicates and cell subsets were isolated. Two healthy male donors, one aged 18 to 30 and one aged 30 to 40 years, made up the cohort. Broad study findings and their caveats: Most clones expanded after primary vaccination (about 95% of CD4 and around 88% of CD8) were re-detected after the booster, suggesting that broad memory maintenance occurred. FACS-sorted repertoires could contain abundant contaminating clonotypes from the bulk population, so computational filtering was required. A small fraction of clonotypes showed up in both the CD4 and CD8 compartments, probably as a result of convergent recombination. Because only a couple of donors were included in the study, the extent to which the findings can be generalized is limited. Compared with the primary T-cell response, the secondary T-cell response was faster but weaker, reaching its peak on day 5 rather than on day 15.

Data came from an Illumina NovaSeq 6000. TCR cDNA was made using 5'RACE template switching, a step that added a universal primer site and unique molecular identifiers. Priming for cDNA synthesis came from both the TCR alpha and TCR beta constant segments. Two PCR steps were used to amplify libraries, with sample barcodes and sequencing adapters being added in the second step. Sequencing of libraries was performed on Illumina HiSeq 2500 (2x100 bp) or NovaSeq (2x150 bp). As for the authors' bioinformatics: MIGEC handled demultiplexing of reads and collapsing into UMI consensus sequences, while MiXCR performed V(D)J alignment. Vaccine-responding clonotypes were defined with edgeR using replicate PBMC samples, requiring FDR below 0.01 and a log2 fold change above 5 up to day 15. Each bulk clonotype was labeled CD4 or CD8 based on which sequenced repertoire, CD4 or CD8, contained the clonotype at higher abundance. Starting from the raw public reads, TCRdb applied fastp trimming at Q25, assembled clones with MiXCR and retained in-frame beta chains. Identical CDR3 protein sequences are pooled into one entry, listed with their most common genes and DNA. The V and J calls follow TCRdb's processing rather than the paper's. Counted in this sample were 250,000 to 400,000 distinct CDR3 sequences; 3.5% to 5% of them appeared once. Less than 20% of the sample lies in the top ten.

V was cut back by 0 bases and J by 3 bases, leaving a gap of 21 bases between them. Sequences SQVTM (CDR1) and ANQGSEA (CDR2) are obtained from the germline V gene. The cysteine opens and the phenylalanine closes a CDR3 of 18 amino acids. Only the CDR3 DNA is retained, 54 bases long and in frame from the first base. The clonotype originates from a man younger than 35 who received the YFV17D yellow fever vaccine. The specimen comprised PBMCs, sampled 15 days after the yellow fever booster vaccination. The chain uses TRBV29-1 and TRBJ2-1; TRBD2 is a weak D gene call, 6 bases matching. This receptor carries the CDR3 CSVEDLGTPPFGYNEQFF. DNA sequence: TGCAGCGTTGAAGATTTAGGGACTCCTCCGTTCGGCTACAATGAGCAGTTCTTC.